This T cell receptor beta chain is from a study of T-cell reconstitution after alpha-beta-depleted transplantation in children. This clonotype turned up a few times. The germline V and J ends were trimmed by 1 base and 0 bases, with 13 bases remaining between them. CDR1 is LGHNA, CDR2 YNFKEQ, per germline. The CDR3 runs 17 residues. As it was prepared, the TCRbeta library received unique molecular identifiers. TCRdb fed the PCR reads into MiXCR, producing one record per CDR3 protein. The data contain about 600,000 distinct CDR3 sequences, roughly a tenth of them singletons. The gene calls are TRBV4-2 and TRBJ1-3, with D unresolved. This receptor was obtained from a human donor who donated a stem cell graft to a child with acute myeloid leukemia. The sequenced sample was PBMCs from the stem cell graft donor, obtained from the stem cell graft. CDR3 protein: CASSQALGTDSGNTIYF. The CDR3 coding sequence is TGTGCCAGCAGCCAAGCTCTTGGAACCGACTCTGGAAACACCATATATTTT.